This entry lists 27 T cell receptor beta chains sequenced from one sample in a study of T cells in Graves' hyperthyroidism and ophthalmopathy. Authors of the study amplified TCR beta CDR3 regions from RNA transcripts. Researchers ran a first-round RT-PCR on the TCR CDR3 using the HTBI primer set. TCRdb fed the multiplex PCR reads into MiXCR, producing one record per CDR3 protein. This table holds about 540,000 distinct CDR3 sequences, 40% to 55% found once. The sequencing sample was made of peripheral blood or thyroid tissue (not recorded which). All receptors come from a woman between 18 and 29 years old with Graves' hyperthyroidism.

The chain is built from TRBV3-1 and TRBJ2-6, with TRBD2 as a possible D gene (7 bases). The germline CDR1 and CDR2 sequences are LGHDT and YNNKEL (reference sequence). V was clipped by 4 bases and J by 4 bases, with 17 bases between them. The CDR3 spans 17 residues. CDR3 nucleotides: TGTGCCAGCAGCCGCCTGCGGGGAGGGACAGGGGCCAACGTCCTGACTTTC. Its protein product is CASSRLRGGTGANVLTF.

This sequence joins TRBV12-3 or TRBV12-4 and TRBJ2-7; 11 positions agree with TRBD2. V shed 6 bases and J 9 bases; nucleotides not matched to a gene: 4. This CDR3 has 12 residues. The CDR3 spells CASSPGLAAQYF. CDR3 sequence (DNA): TGTGCCAGCAGCCCGGGACTAGCGGCGCAGTACTTC.

At least ten counts were recorded for this clonotype. The chain carries TRBV7-3 and TRBJ1-6, with 9 positions matching TRBD1. CDR1 and CDR2 (germline): SGHTA, FQGTGA. V trimming: 5 bases; J trimming: 5 bases; junction bases outside the gene matches: 1. The CDR3 spans 14 residues. Written as DNA, the CDR3 is TGTGCCAGCAGCCGACAGGGGGATAATTCACCCCTCCACTTT. This encodes CASSRQGDNSPLHF.

The rearrangement links TRBV7-9 to TRBJ2-7; 12 nucleotides align to TRBD2. TRBJ2-1 matches the DNA end more closely, so the J call is doubtful. CDR1 and CDR2 from the germline V gene are SEHNR and FQNEAQ (reference sequence). The CDR3 loop spans 13 amino acids. In nucleotides, the CDR3 is TGTGCCAGCGACCAACTAGCGGGGGGAGGGCAGTTCTTC. Translated, it gives CASDQLAGGGQFF.

This clonotype was recorded once. The chain combines TRBV20-1 with TRBJ2-5, with 10 nucleotides matching TRBD2. After removal of 1 base from V and 5 bases from J, the junction contained 4 bases not matched to a gene. From germline, CDR1 is DFQATT and CDR2 SNEGSKA (reference sequence). The CDR3 totals 14 residues. The CDR3 spells CSARAPSGSETQYF. CDR3 in DNA: TGCAGTGCTAGAGCCCCTAGCGGGAGTGAGACCCAGTACTTC.

V is TRBV11-3 and J is TRBJ2-7, with TRBD2 matching over 7 bases. CDR1 and CDR2 (germline): SGHNT, YENEEA. The length of the CDR3 is 14 residues. V trimming: 8 bases; J trimming: 2 bases; junction bases outside the gene matches: 9. The CDR3 nucleotides are TGTGCCAGCGTCGGTGCGGGAGTTCCCTACGAGCAGTACTTC. Its translation: CASVGAGVPYEQYF.

This clonotype was detected many times. Here the CDR3 reads CSAHDRVFSYEQYF. The CDR3 coding sequence is TGCAGTGCACACGACAGGGTATTCTCCTACGAGCAGTACTTC. The chain uses TRBV20-1 and TRBJ2-7; 7 bases match TRBD1. The J segment lost 0 bases and the V segment lost 6 bases, leaving 8 bases of the junction unmatched. Per the germline V gene, CDR1 is DFQATT and CDR2 is SNEGSKA (reference sequence). There are 14 residues in the CDR3.

This clonotype was observed many times. The CDR3, as DNA: TGTGCCAGCGGGAGGGGTCAAGAGCAGTACTTC. This encodes CASGRGQEQYF. This sequence joins TRBV6-5 and TRBJ2-7, with 7 positions matching TRBD2. The CDR3 has 11 residues. Germline V gene sequence: CDR1 MNHEY, CDR2 SVGAGI. Unmatched junction bases numbered 5, after V lost 8 bases and J lost 7 bases.

This clonotype was detected ten times or more. CDR3 nucleotide sequence: TGTGCCAGCAGCTACCAGCGGGATGGCTTCTTTGAGCAGTACTTC. Translating gives CASSYQRDGFFEQYF. This chain links TRBV6-5 with TRBJ2-7; 7 bases map to TRBD2. Trimming took 6 bases from V and 7 from J; bases not matched to a gene: 15. Germline V gene data show CDR1 as MNHEY and CDR2 as SVGAGI. The CDR3 covers 15 residues.

This clonotype appeared a few times. A much larger clone differs by one base, so this may be a read error. Given the absence of the conserved phenylalanine or tryptophan at the CDR3 end, a read error is likely. The chain joins TRBV2 to TRBJ1-2; the D gene is possibly TRBD1 (5 bases). The CDR3 has 17 amino acids. The germline gives CDR1 SNHLY, CDR2 FYNNEI. V lost 5 bases and J lost 3, with 22 bases in between. CDR3 nucleotides: TGTGCCAGCAGTCCGAGAAGAGCGGAGGGGCTCGACTATGGCTACACCCTC. This encodes CASSPRRAEGLDYGYTL.

Many counts were recorded for this clonotype. V gene TRBV7-6 combines with J gene TRBJ2-5; 11 nucleotides align to TRBD2. Germline CDR1 reads SGHVS; CDR2 reads FNYEAQ. The CDR3 covers 19 residues. Trimming removed 5 bases from V and 0 bases from J; junction bases left unmatched: 14. The CDR3: CASSHYRPGLAAYQETQYF. The CDR3 DNA follows: TGTGCCAGCAGCCACTACCGTCCGGGACTAGCGGCGTACCAAGAGACCCAGTACTTC.

This chain connects TRBV24-1 to TRBJ2-1, with a weak D call TRBD1 (5 bases). CDR3 size: 18 residues. From germline, CDR1 is KGHDR and CDR2 SFDVKD. Trimming removed 3 bases from V and 0 bases from J, with 17 bases in between. The CDR3 coding sequence is TGTGCCACCAGTGATCCGCAGGGCCTCCAAAGCTCCTACAATGAGCAGTTCTTC. This encodes CATSDPQGLQSSYNEQFF.

This clonotype was recorded only once. This sequence joins TRBV5-6 and TRBJ1-5, with 7 bases lining up with TRBD1. The V gene end was trimmed by 0 bases and the J gene end by 7 bases; junction bases not matched to a gene: 7. CDR3 length: 15 amino acids. Germline CDR1 is SGHDT and CDR2 is YYEEEE. As DNA, the CDR3 is TGTGCCAGCAGCTTGGGGACAGGTCAATGGCAGCCCCAGCATTTT. The encoded protein is CASSLGTGQWQPQHF.

This clonotype was observed many times. The chain couples TRBV15 to TRBJ1-4; D remains ambiguous. The CDR3 runs to 16 residues. From germline, CDR1 is LNHNV and CDR2 YYDKDF (reference sequence). V lost 2 bases to trimming and J lost 1 base, with 11 bases between them. CDR3 nucleotide sequence: TGTGCCACCAGCAGATCCGCCCCCAGAACTAATGAAAAACTGTTTTTT. This sequence encodes CATSRSAPRTNEKLFF.

This clonotype was detected only once. This sequence joins TRBV6-5 and TRBJ2-7; D unresolved. V shed 4 bases and J shed 5 bases, with 15 bases lying between them. The CDR3 covers 14 residues. Germline CDR1 and CDR2: MNHEY and SVGAGI. The CDR3 DNA follows: TGTGCCAGCAGTTGGGCGGAATCCGCCGACGAGCAGTACTTC. Protein product: CASSWAESADEQYF.

This clonotype was picked up a small number of times. The chain has TRBV6-2 or TRBV6-3 and TRBJ2-7, with D possibly being TRBD2 (5 bases). The CDR3 spans 15 residues. The germline V gene encodes CDR1 MNHEY and CDR2 SVGEGT. V dropped 4 bases and J dropped 4 bases, with 17 bases sitting between them. The CDR3 spells CASSSVSAARYEQYF. As DNA, the CDR3 is TGTGCCAGCAGTTCCGTATCAGCGGCCCGATACGAGCAGTACTTC.

This clonotype has only a few counts. The chain uses TRBV5-1 and TRBJ2-7, with TRBD2 as a possible D gene (5 bases). V was pared by 3 bases and J by 7 bases, with 8 bases between. Germline V gives CDR1 SGHRS, CDR2 YFSETQ. The length of the CDR3 is 11 residues. CDR3 residues: CASSSAAEQYF. DNA for the CDR3: TGCGCCAGCAGCTCAGCGGCAGAGCAGTACTTC. Variable domain in full (rest from reference TRBV5-1 and TRBJ2-7): KAGVTQTPRYLIKTRGQQVTLSCSPISGHRSVSWYQQTPGQGLQFLFEYFSETQRNKGNFPGRFSGRQFSNSRSEMNVSTLELGDSALYLCASSSAAEQYFGPGTRLTVT.

This chain links TRBV5-1 with TRBJ2-7, with TRBD1 matching over 7 bases. V dropped 4 bases and J dropped 6; count of bases not matched to a gene: 10. The CDR3 length is 14 residues. Germline CDR1 is SGHRS and CDR2 is YFSETQ. CDR3: CASSVEDRVGEQYF. In DNA, the CDR3 is TGCGCCAGCAGCGTTGAAGACAGGGTGGGCGAGCAGTACTTC.

The chain has TRBV2 and TRBJ2-2, with TRBD2 matching 11 bases. The CDR3 length is 17 residues. Germline V gene lookup returns CDR1 SNHLY and CDR2 FYNNEI. V lost 7 bases to trimming and J lost 7 bases; unmatched junction nucleotides: 14. The CDR3: CASKELAGVNMGGELFF. The CDR3 nucleotides are TGTGCCAGCAAAGAACTAGCGGGAGTTAATATGGGCGGGGAGCTGTTTTTT.

This rearrangement joins TRBV7-1 to TRBJ2-2; 10 bases fit TRBD1. TRBV7-1 is reported as an ORF; its role is uncertain. The length of the CDR3 is 11 residues. The ends lost 5 bases at V and 17 bases at J; junction bases unmatched: 5. CDR3 sequence reads: CASSMTGGGFF. In DNA, the CDR3 is TGTGCCAGCAGCATGACAGGGGGCGGTTTTTTT.

This clonotype occurred a few times. This rearrangement joins TRBV7-2 to TRBJ1-1, with 7 nucleotides matching TRBD1. This CDR3 is 15 amino acids long. Germline CDR1 is SGHTA and CDR2 is FQGNSA. V was clipped by 3 bases and J by 3 bases; unmatched bases: 7. The CDR3 loop is CASSFSAGGDTEAFF. The CDR3 bases are TGTGCCAGCAGCTTTTCAGCAGGGGGGGACACTGAAGCTTTCTTT.

The chain employs TRBV10-3 and TRBJ1-1; D is uncertain. CDR1 and CDR2 (germline): ENHRY, SYGVKD. V was trimmed by 3 bases and J by 0 bases, leaving 8 bases between them. The CDR3 contains 14 residues. CDR3 sequence: CAISDEGLNTEAFF. CDR3 in DNA: TGTGCCATCAGTGACGAGGGCCTGAACACTGAAGCTTTCTTT.

V is TRBV11-2 and J is TRBJ1-6; 9 bases map to TRBD1. With V trimmed by 3 bases and J by 3 bases, 0 bases remained unmatched. CDR3 length: 15 residues. Germline V gene lookup returns CDR1 SGHAT and CDR2 FQNNGV. The CDR3 DNA sequence: TGTGCCAGCAGCTTGGGACAGGGCTATAATTCACCCCTCCACTTT. As protein: CASSLGQGYNSPLHF.

As to this clonotype: Just one base apart from a much larger clone, this may be a read error. The chain has TRBV13 and TRBJ1-2; TRBD1 agrees at 7 bases. There are 15 residues in the CDR3. Per the germline V gene, CDR1 is PRHDT and CDR2 is FYEKMQ (reference sequence). CDR3 in amino acids: CAGSSREQGTCGYTF. CDR3 in DNA: TGTGCCGGCAGCTCAAGAGAACAGGGGACCTGTGGCTACACCTTC.

CDR3 coding DNA: TGCGCCAGCAGCTTGGGGACTAGCGGGGGGTCAGATACGCAGTATTTT. Its protein is CASSLGTSGGSDTQYF. The gene calls are TRBV5-1 and TRBJ2-3, with 14 bases fitting TRBD2. The CDR3 is 16 residues long. The J segment lost 4 bases and the V segment lost 0 bases, leaving 1 base of the junction unmatched. The V gene's germline CDR1 is SGHRS and CDR2 YFSETQ.

The genes are TRBV20-1 and TRBJ2-5; 8 bases match TRBD2. The V gene end was trimmed by 5 bases and the J gene end by 0 bases; junction bases not matched to a gene: 11. Germline CDR1 reads DFQATT; CDR2 reads SNEGSKA (reference sequence). CDR3 size: 16 residues. CDR3 protein: CSAWGEVAGNQETQYF. The CDR3 nucleotides read TGCAGTGCTTGGGGAGAAGTAGCGGGGAACCAAGAGACCCAGTACTTC.

Comment on this clonotype: No conserved phenylalanine or tryptophan ends this CDR3, so it is likely a read error. The CDR3 region has the DNA TGTGCCAGTAGAGGAACAGGGGGCGAGGGAATAGGCAATCAGCCCCAGCATCTT. Amino acids: CASRGTGGEGIGNQPQHL. This chain uses TRBV19 with TRBJ1-5, with 9 positions matching TRBD1. CDR1 LNHDA and CDR2 SQIVND come from the germline V gene (reference sequence). The CDR3 has 18 amino acids. The V and J ends lost 6 bases and 2 bases, in that order; junction bases with no gene match: 14.